This T cell receptor beta chain was retrieved from a study of IL-17A CD8 T cells in psoriatic arthritis synovium. In the study overall: The study was designed to define the phenotype, molecular profile and function of synovial IL-17A+CD8+ T cells in the pathogenesis of psoriatic arthritis.

Based on the germline V gene (reference sequence), the CDR1 and CDR2 sequences are SGHKS and YYEKEE. Counted from cysteine to phenylalanine, this CDR3 has 16 amino acids. Left in the record is the CDR3 DNA by itself, 48 bases read in frame from the first base. Relative to germline, V is missing 4 bases and J is missing 7 bases, with 11 bases of the junction outside any gene match. Study-level results and caveats: Cells were obtained from synovial fluid rather than synovial tissue, because no psoriatic arthritis synovial tissue samples were available. TCR sequencing covered only three patients, which the authors acknowledged as a limited sample size. Some individual clones occupied over 4% of the repertoire, though most synovial CD8+ subsets remained polyclonal.

Regarding this clone: No cognate antigen has been identified for it. The input lacks base qualities; no much larger clone sits a single base away.

Synovial fluid effusions were aspirated from the actively inflamed joints of patients with psoriatic arthritis. For each patient, synovial fluid served as the source from which three memory CD8+ T cell populations were isolated by sorting: Tc1 cells (IL-17A-IFNgamma+), Tc17 cells (IL-17A+) and the bulk memory fraction, allowing their TCR repertoires to be compared. The Classification of Psoriatic Arthritis Study Group (CASPAR) criteria were met by the psoriatic arthritis patients. The bulk memory CD8+ T cell sort included CD45RA-CD27+/- cells together with CD45RA+CD27- cells. In a few patients with psoriatic arthritis, sorted CD8+ T cell subsets from synovial fluid were put through TCRbeta sequencing. After isolation with Lymphoprep, synovial fluid mononuclear cells were cryopreserved in liquid nitrogen until use. The medium used for cryopreservation had approximately 50% fetal calf serum and roughly 10% dimethyl sulfoxide.

After DNA extraction (Qiagen), TCRbeta V-D-J rearrangements were amplified in a bias-controlled manner and then sequenced at high throughput (immunoSEQ; Adaptive Biotech). The authors' analysis ran thus. Productive sequences were analyzed at sequence level using the immunoSEQ Analyzer platform. Clonality was computed as 1 minus Pielou's evenness, ranging from 0 (highly polyclonal) to 1 (monoclonal). Repertoire overlap between subsets was quantified with the Morisita index, from 0 (no similarity) to 1 (complete similarity). Drawn from immuneACCESS, this table holds only the in-frame rearrangements with V and J called that TCRdb kept. Clones are partly lost; checked studies trace under half to an unresolved V gene and leave the rest unexplained. V and J calls and clone size are as listed in that table; D and trimming were resolved from the DNA. Here the sample has fewer than 2,500 clones; roughly 76% occur a single time. The ten largest clones take up about 11% of the sample.

The receptor was isolated from a human donor with psoriatic arthritis. Sample: memory CD8+ T cells from synovial fluid. The intended sense of this specimen's cell subset or site label: bulk memory CD8+ T cells (CD45RA-CD27+/- and CD45RA+CD27-). The chain is made from TRBV5-5 and TRBJ2-1; 10 bases in the junction line up with TRBD2. The nucleotides read TGTGCCAGCAGCCCCTCCGGTCTAGCGGGAGTAAATGAGCAGTTCTTC. This sequence encodes CASSPSGLAGVNEQFF.